The 25 T cell receptor beta chains given below trace back to one sample, sequenced in a study of T-cell reconstitution after alpha-beta-depleted transplantation in children. The library targeted TCRbeta and was prepared with unique molecular identifiers. Using its own MiXCR run on the PCR reads, TCRdb lists one record per CDR3 protein. The profile shows some 81,000 distinct CDR3 sequences, 13% to 15% of them singletons. Specimen: PBMCs, mostly from graft donor cells, collected 180 days after TCRalphabeta/CD19-depleted stem cell transplant. These receptors were taken from a male patient aged 2-9 years who had a stem cell transplant for acute lymphoblastic leukemia, so the T cells may come from the graft donor.

The V call is TRBV24-1, the J call TRBJ2-3; D is ambiguous. The length of the CDR3 is 15 residues. Germline V gene lookup returns CDR1 KGHDR and CDR2 SFDVKD. V lost 7 bases to trimming and J lost 0 bases, with 13 bases between them. CDR3 region: CATSTAILSTDTQYF. DNA of the CDR3: TGTGCCACCAGCACTGCTATACTTAGCACAGATACGCAGTATTTT.

The V call is TRBV6-2 or TRBV6-3, the J call TRBJ1-5, with a possible D match to TRBD1 (5 bases). The CDR3 sequence is 16 residues long. Germline lookup yields CDR1 MNHEY and CDR2 SVGEGT. Trimming removed 0 bases from V and 4 bases from J, with 13 bases in between. The CDR3 loop reads CASSYSGRAINQPQHF. Written as DNA, the CDR3 is TGTGCCAGCAGTTACTCGGGCAGGGCCATTAATCAGCCCCAGCATTTT.

The CDR3 region has the DNA TGCGCCAGCAGCTTTGGGACAGGGAAAGAGACCCAGTACTTC. Translation gives CASSFGTGKETQYF. The chain uses TRBV5-1 and TRBJ2-5; 9 bases are shared with TRBD1. CDR1 and CDR2 (germline): SGHRS, YFSETQ. The length of the CDR3 is 14 residues. With 2 bases clipped from V and 3 bases from J, the junction kept 2 bases outside the gene matches. Combining the CDR3 with reference TRBV5-1 and TRBJ2-5 gives the whole variable domain KAGVTQTPRYLIKTRGQQVTLSCSPISGHRSVSWYQQTPGQGLQFLFEYFSETQRNKGNFPGRFSGRQFSNSRSEMNVSTLELGDSALYLCASSFGTGKETQYFGPGTRLLVL.

The V call is TRBV20-1, the J call TRBJ2-5, with 8 bases identical to TRBD2. V shed 1 base, J shed 2 bases, and the junction held 6 bases outside the gene matches. Germline V gives CDR1 DFQATT, CDR2 SNEGSKA (reference sequence). This CDR3 is 15 amino acids long. In DNA form, the CDR3 reads TGCAGTGCTAGAGGGAGAATAGCGGGGCAAGAGACCCAGTACTTC. This translates into CSARGRIAGQETQYF.

A note on this clonotype: A single base separates this from a much larger clone, so it may be a read error. The rearrangement links TRBV20-1 to TRBJ2-5, with 8 bases fitting TRBD2. CDR1 DFQATT and CDR2 SNEGSKA come from the germline V gene (reference sequence). This CDR3 is built from 15 residues. In DNA form, the CDR3 reads TGCAGTACTAGAGCACTAGCGGTCCTGGGGGAGACCCAGTACTTC. Its protein is CSTRALAVLGETQYF.

This clonotype was seen at least ten times. The chain is built from TRBV10-2 and TRBJ1-5; the D is unclear. CDR1 and CDR2 (germline): WSHSY, SAAADI. V was cut by 6 bases and J by 4 bases, with 10 bases left in between. This CDR3 has 13 amino acids. The CDR3 loop is CASRGPQNQPQHF. DNA for the CDR3: TGCGCCAGCAGGGGCCCTCAGAATCAGCCCCAGCATTTT.

This clonotype was counted only a few times. The chain carries TRBV18 and TRBJ1-2; perhaps TRBD1 as D (6 bases). The CDR3 has 13 residues. V was trimmed by 2 bases and J by 3 bases, leaving 7 bases between them. The germline V gene encodes CDR1 KGHSH and CDR2 LQKENI. The CDR3 sequence: CASSPNRDYGYTF. CDR3 bases: TGTGCCAGCTCACCAAACAGGGACTATGGCTACACCTTC.

This clonotype showed up just a few times. J is TRBJ1-1 and V is TRBV20-1; D may be TRBD1 (5 bases). Between the trimmed V and J ends, which lost 0 bases and 4 bases, there was a span of 12 bases. The germline V gene has CDR1 DFQATT and CDR2 SNEGSKA (reference sequence). This CDR3 comprises 14 residues. The CDR3 bases are TGCAGTGCTAGAGATTGGGGGGAAGGCACTGAAGCTTTCTTT. Translation: CSARDWGEGTEAFF.

The sample holds a few counts of this clonotype. The chain joins TRBV5-1 to TRBJ1-2, with 8 bases matching TRBD1. Germline V gives CDR1 SGHRS, CDR2 YFSETQ. The CDR3 runs 16 residues. V shed 1 base, J shed 0 bases, and the junction held 5 bases outside the gene matches. The CDR3 here is CASSLRGTGTNYGYTF. As DNA, the CDR3 is TGCGCCAGCAGCTTGAGAGGGACAGGAACTAACTATGGCTACACCTTC.

The chain links TRBV20-1 to TRBJ2-5, with D tentatively TRBD2 (5 bases). Germline V gene data show CDR1 as DFQATT and CDR2 as SNEGSKA (reference sequence). There are 13 residues in the CDR3. CDR3 nucleotide sequence: TGCAGCTGGAGAGCGGTAAACGAAGAGACCCAGTACTTC. This encodes CSWRAVNEETQYF.

The rearrangement uses TRBV6-5 and TRBJ1-3, with a tentative D call TRBD1 (5 bases). Germline loops: CDR1 MNHEY, CDR2 SVGAGI. The CDR3 is made up of 15 amino acids. The ends were cut back, 2 bases at V and 3 bases at J, with 11 bases in the middle. The CDR3 is CASSYDWTIGNTIYF. CDR3 nucleotides: TGTGCCAGCAGTTACGACTGGACAATTGGAAACACCATATATTTT.

The chain joins TRBV20-1 to TRBJ1-1; 8 nucleotides agree with TRBD1. CDR3 length: 11 residues. The germline V gene has CDR1 DFQATT and CDR2 SNEGSKA (reference sequence). Losses at the gene ends were 3 bases for V and 11 bases for J; bases not matched to a gene: 5. The CDR3 region is CSARRQGKAFF. In DNA, the CDR3 is TGCAGTGCTAGGCGACAGGGGAAGGCTTTCTTT.

Remarks on this clonotype: An end of the junction differs from the germline gene, which may be a read error. The chain recombines TRBV4-3 with TRBJ1-1; a possible D gene is TRBD1 (5 bases). The CDR3 spans 13 residues. Germline V gene lookup returns CDR1 LGHNA and CDR2 YSLEER. The CDR3 loop reads CASSPGLKRYALF. CDR3 nucleotides: TGCGCCAGCAGCCCGGGACTGAAAAGATACGCTCTCTTT.

This clonotype was detected a few times. The CDR3 here is CSVDRDRFPNYGYTF. CDR3 sequence (DNA): TGCAGCGTTGACCGGGACAGGTTTCCTAACTATGGCTACACCTTC. This chain joins TRBV29-1 and TRBJ1-2; 8 bases are a match to TRBD1. CDR3 length equals 15 residues. Trimming at V came to 3 bases and at J to 0 bases, leaving 6 bases not matched to a gene. Germline values: CDR1 SQVTM, CDR2 ANQGSEA. Complete variable domain (other parts from reference TRBV29-1 and TRBJ1-2): SAVISQKPSRDICQRGTSLTIQCQVDSQVTMMFWYRQQPGQSLTLIATANQGSEATYESGFVIDKFPISRPNLTFSTLTVSNMSPEDSSIYLCSVDRDRFPNYGYTFGSGTRLTVV.

This clonotype was seen ten or more times. The rearrangement links TRBV7-9 to TRBJ1-2; unclear D gene. This CDR3 has 15 amino acids. Between the trimmed V and J ends, which lost 5 bases and 0 bases, there was a span of 13 bases. CDR1 and CDR2 from the germline V gene are SEHNR and FQNEAQ (reference sequence). In DNA form, the CDR3 reads TGTGCCAGCAGCCCCACACCGACGTCTAACTATGGCTACACCTTC. Encoded protein: CASSPTPTSNYGYTF.

This clonotype was seen repeatedly, ten times or more. The chain combines TRBV12-3 or TRBV12-4 with TRBJ2-5, with D possibly being TRBD1 or TRBD2 (5 bases each). This CDR3 has 16 residues. V was trimmed by 5 bases and J by 3 bases, leaving 19 bases between them. The CDR3 DNA follows: TGTGCCAGCAGTCCGAGGGGAGCGACACCTGAAGAGACCCAGTACTTC. Translating it yields CASSPRGATPEETQYF.

In this sample, this clonotype turned up a few times. The V and J genes are TRBV11-3 and TRBJ2-4; the D gene is possibly TRBD2 (6 bases). CDR1 and CDR2 (germline): SGHNT, YENEEA. CDR3 length equals 14 residues. Trimming removed 5 bases from V and 9 bases from J, with 17 bases in between. The CDR3 bases are TGTGCCAGCAGCCTATTCCAGGAGGGGAGCATTCAGTACTTC. Its translation: CASSLFQEGSIQYF. The variable domain in full, with the rest retrieved from reference TRBV11-3 and TRBJ2-4, is EAGVVQSPRYKIIEKKQPVAFWCNPISGHNTLYWYLQNLGQGPELLIRYENEEAVDDSQLPKDRFSAERLKGVDSTLKIQPAELGDSAVYLCASSLFQEGSIQYFGAGTRLSVL.

This clonotype was seen many times. The chain couples TRBV6-5 to TRBJ2-2, with D unresolved. The germline V gene has CDR1 MNHEY and CDR2 SVGAGI. The germline V and J ends were trimmed by 2 bases and 6 bases, with 4 bases remaining between them. The CDR3 covers 12 residues. The CDR3 DNA sequence: TGTGCCAGCAGTTACGGGCCCGGGGAGCTGTTTTTT. This gives the protein CASSYGPGELFF.

The CDR3 loop reads CASSLALAGASTDTQYF. The DNA for the CDR3 is TGCGCCAGCAGCTTGGCCCTAGCGGGGGCCAGCACAGATACGCAGTATTTT. The chain uses TRBV5-1 and TRBJ2-3; 10 bases are shared with TRBD2. Germline CDR1 SGHRS, CDR2 YFSETQ. There are 17 residues in the CDR3. V gave up 0 bases and J gave up 0 bases; unmatched junction bases: 4.

This clonotype showed up many times. The rearrangement joins TRBV6-5 to TRBJ2-5; TRBD1 or TRBD2 may be the D gene (5 bases each). Germline CDR1 MNHEY, CDR2 SVGAGI. This CDR3 has 15 amino acids. The ends were cut back, 2 bases at V and 4 bases at J, with 14 bases in the middle. The CDR3 coding sequence is TGTGCCAGCAGTTACGGGGGTGACTTAGGAGAGACCCAGTACTTC. It yields the protein CASSYGGDLGETQYF.

This chain uses TRBV5-6 with TRBJ2-7; D not resolved. Germline loops: CDR1 SGHDT, CDR2 YYEEEE. The CDR3 contains 11 residues. Trimming pared 0 bases from V and 6 bases from J, leaving 4 bases between. This chain's CDR3 is CASSLGIEQYF. The CDR3 region has the DNA TGTGCCAGCAGCTTGGGGATCGAGCAGTACTTC.

The chain combines TRBV12-3 or TRBV12-4 with TRBJ2-5, with no clear D. The CDR3 runs to 11 residues. Trimming removed 6 bases from V and 3 bases from J, with 5 bases in between. CDR3 bases: TGTGCCAGCAGGTTCGAAGAGACCCAGTACTTC. Protein sequence: CASRFEETQYF.

The chain is built from TRBV18 and TRBJ1-1; D call uncertain. The germline CDR1 and CDR2 sequences are KGHSH and LQKENI. V was clipped by 0 bases and J by 5 bases, with 13 bases between them. The CDR3 is 15 amino acids. CDR3 protein: CASSPPWKGWTEAFF. In nucleotides, the CDR3 is TGTGCCAGCTCACCACCGTGGAAGGGATGGACTGAAGCTTTCTTT. Drawing the rest from reference TRBV18 and TRBJ1-1, the complete variable domain is NAGVMQNPRHLVRRRGQEARLRCSPMKGHSHVYWYRQLPEEGLKFMVYLQKENIIDESGMPKERFSAEFPKEGPSILRIQQVVRGDSAAYFCASSPPWKGWTEAFFGQGTRLTVV.

V usage is TRBV20-1 and J usage is TRBJ1-1, with 7 positions matching TRBD1. J lost 8 bases, V lost 5 bases, and 11 bases had no gene match. This CDR3 region has 13 residues. Looked up from germline, CDR1 is DFQATT and CDR2 is SNEGSKA (reference sequence). CDR3 sequence reads: CSALHRGVREAFF. The CDR3 DNA sequence: TGCAGTGCTCTTCACAGGGGCGTAAGGGAAGCTTTCTTT.

This clonotype was counted a few times. This sequence joins TRBV10-3 and TRBJ1-5; no reliable D call. Germline V gene data show CDR1 as ENHRY and CDR2 as SYGVKD. The CDR3 is 12 residues long. V lost 7 bases and J lost 3, with 7 bases in between. CDR3 residues: CAIKEPNQPQHF. CDR3 coding DNA: TGTGCCATCAAGGAACCCAATCAGCCCCAGCATTTT.